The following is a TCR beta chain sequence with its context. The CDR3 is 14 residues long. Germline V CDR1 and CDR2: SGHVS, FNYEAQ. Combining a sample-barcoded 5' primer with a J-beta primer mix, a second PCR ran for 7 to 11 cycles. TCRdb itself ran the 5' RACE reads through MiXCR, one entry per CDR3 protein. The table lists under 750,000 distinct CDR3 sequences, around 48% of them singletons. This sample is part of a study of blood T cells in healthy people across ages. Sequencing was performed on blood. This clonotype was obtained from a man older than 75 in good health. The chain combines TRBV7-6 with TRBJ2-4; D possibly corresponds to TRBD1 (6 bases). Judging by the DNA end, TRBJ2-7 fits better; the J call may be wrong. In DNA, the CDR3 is TGTGCCAGCGGCCCACGGACAGATTCCTACGAGCAGTACTTC. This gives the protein CASGPRTDSYEQYF.